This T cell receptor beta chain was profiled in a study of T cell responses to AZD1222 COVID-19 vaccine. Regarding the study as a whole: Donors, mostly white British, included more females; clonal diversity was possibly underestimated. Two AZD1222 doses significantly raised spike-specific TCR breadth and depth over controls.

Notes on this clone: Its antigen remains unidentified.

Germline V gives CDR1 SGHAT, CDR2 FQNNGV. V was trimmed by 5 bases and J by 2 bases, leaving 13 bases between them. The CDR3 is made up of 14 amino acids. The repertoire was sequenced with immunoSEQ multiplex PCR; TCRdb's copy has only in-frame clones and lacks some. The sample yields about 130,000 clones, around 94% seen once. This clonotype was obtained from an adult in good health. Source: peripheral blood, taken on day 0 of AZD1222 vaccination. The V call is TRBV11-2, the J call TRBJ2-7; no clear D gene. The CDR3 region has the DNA TGTGCCAGCAGCCCCCCTCGAACCCCCTACGAGCAGTACTTC. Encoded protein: CASSPPRTPYEQYF.